These T cell receptor beta chains were read from a single sample in a study of patients and donors after allogeneic stem cell transplantation. TCRdb called the RT-PCR reads again in MiXCR, with one record for every CDR3 protein. The sample carries more than 850,000 distinct CDR3 sequences, around 17% recorded once. The sequenced sample consisted of blood, either unsorted or a sorted T cell fraction (not recorded which). The source is a human donor who was either an allogeneic HSCT recipient or a stem cell or donor lymphocyte infusion donor (not recorded which). It is not recorded whose cells these are; they may come from a transplant donor. CDR3s include the opening cysteine and the closing phenylalanine or tryptophan. Each record gives: V gene, CDR3 protein.

V gene: TRBV5-1
CDR3 protein: CASSTGQGSIAKNIQYF

V gene: TRBV5-1
CDR3 protein: CASSSLGGIPYEQYF

V gene: TRBV12-3/TRBV12-4
CDR3 protein: CASSSSQTRSYEQYF

V gene: TRBV20-1
CDR3 protein: CSAGLPGQGETQYF

V gene: TRBV10-3
CDR3 protein: CAISESWTGLSYEQYF

V gene: TRBV25-1
CDR3 protein: CASSDSSSGTLNSPLHF

V gene: TRBV20-1
CDR3 protein: CSATRRSSYNSPLHF

V gene: TRBV7-2
CDR3 protein: CASSLVPRKEGYTF

V gene: TRBV20-1
CDR3 protein: CSARDGRGGQETQYF

V gene: TRBV20-1
CDR3 protein: CSARDFQGTNYGYTF

V gene: TRBV7-9
CDR3 protein: CASSLSASNQPQHF

V gene: TRBV14
CDR3 protein: CASSQGGSAGLYGYTF

V gene: TRBV24-1
CDR3 protein: CATRSGNTIYF

V gene: TRBV11-3
CDR3 protein: CASSQTGGQETQYF

V gene: TRBV6-5
CDR3 protein: CASSYPRTGVWTGELFF

V gene: TRBV10-2
CDR3 protein: CASNQGETNEQFF

V gene: TRBV20-1
CDR3 protein: CSAGGGTLPHNEQFF

V gene: TRBV5-1
CDR3 protein: CASSFGSPGRSSGANVLTF

V gene: TRBV13
CDR3 protein: CASSSAGANTGELFF

V gene: TRBV6-5
CDR3 protein: CASSYRGKSTGELFF

V gene: TRBV7-2
CDR3 protein: CASSLSRTQYF

V gene: TRBV7-2
CDR3 protein: CASVRPSGDEQFF

V gene: TRBV12-3/TRBV12-4
CDR3 protein: CASSLLASEDFQETQYF

V gene: TRBV20-1
CDR3 protein: CSARGARYEQYF

V gene: TRBV15
CDR3 protein: CATSRDFGTSGNEQYF

V gene: TRBV24-1
CDR3 protein: CATRPDGADTQYF

V gene: TRBV29-1
CDR3 protein: CSVDEGANTGELFF

V gene: TRBV27
CDR3 protein: CASTSRGGLPNEQFF

V gene: TRBV6-2/TRBV6-3
CDR3 protein: CASSYAGQGGGYTF

V gene: TRBV6-5
CDR3 protein: CASSYGGQGANSNQPQHF

V gene: TRBV6-1
CDR3 protein: CATNQGERDSYEQYF

V gene: TRBV9
CDR3 protein: CASSVVGRGRNGYTF

V gene: TRBV12-3/TRBV12-4
CDR3 protein: CASSPGRGGANVLTF

V gene: TRBV6-2/TRBV6-3
CDR3 protein: CASSFETSGGRWDTQYF

V gene: TRBV4-1
CDR3 protein: CASSQVARDTGELFF

V gene: TRBV12-3/TRBV12-4
CDR3 protein: CASSRDRVRRVAFF

V gene: TRBV27
CDR3 protein: CASSFNRQSYEQYF

V gene: TRBV20-1
CDR3 protein: CSAKQPRLASYNEQFF

V gene: TRBV3-1
CDR3 protein: CASSHTSQGQPQHF

V gene: TRBV4-1
CDR3 protein: CASSQDGGGAPDTQYF

V gene: TRBV5-1
CDR3 protein: CASSLVAGSSYEQYF

V gene: TRBV7-9
CDR3 protein: CASSSTEGQGNYGYTF

V gene: TRBV10-3
CDR3 protein: CAISESILDTQYF

V gene: TRBV12-3/TRBV12-4
CDR3 protein: CASSLERGNQPQHF

V gene: TRBV20-1
CDR3 protein: CSAREGARGYTF

V gene: TRBV7-2
CDR3 protein: CASSPRETGTGELFF

V gene: TRBV7-9
CDR3 protein: CASRPPSVDTQYF

V gene: TRBV5-1
CDR3 protein: CASRLPDRGRDTGELFF

V gene: TRBV5-5
CDR3 protein: CASSLWTGAYEQYF

V gene: TRBV6-1
CDR3 protein: CASSRRSGRGSSYNEQFF

V gene: TRBV28
CDR3 protein: CASSLGQKHQPQHF